One and the same sample provided the 29 T cell receptor beta chains below, sequenced in a study of cytomegalovirus exposure and HLA in healthy donors. The primer mix had 60 Vbeta and 13 Jbeta primers. Profiling relied on immunoSEQ multiplex PCR, and the TCRdb table lists in-frame clones only, not all of them. The repertoire table contains roughly 190,000 clones. Sequenced: PBMCs. The receptors were sampled from a man younger than 40 in good health and CMV-seronegative.

The rearrangement links TRBV10-2 to TRBJ2-3, with 7 bases aligning to TRBD2. This CDR3 region has 14 residues. Germline values: CDR1 WSHSY, CDR2 SAAADI. V was clipped by 8 bases and J by 6 bases; unmatched bases: 11. In DNA form, the CDR3 reads TGCGCCAGCGGTATAAGCGGGGTGTCTGATACGCAGTATTTT. Amino acid sequence: CASGISGVSDTQYF.

The chain has TRBV2 and TRBJ2-4, with a possible D match to TRBD1 (6 bases). V was shortened by 0 bases and J by 0 bases, with 15 bases between the two germline ends. Per the germline V gene, CDR1 is SNHLY and CDR2 is FYNNEI. The CDR3 runs 18 residues. The DNA of the CDR3 is TGTGCCAGCAGTGAAGCTATGGGTAAGACAGGAGCCAAAAACATTCAGTACTTC. As protein: CASSEAMGKTGAKNIQYF.

The chain is built from TRBV29-1 and TRBJ2-2; TRBD1 matches 7 bases. Trimming cost V 0 bases and J 5 bases; bases outside gene matches: 9. Germline CDR1 is SQVTM and CDR2 is ANQGSEA. This CDR3 contains 16 residues. The CDR3 region has the DNA TGCAGCGTTGAAGATCGACAAGCCAGGGGGACCGGGGAGCTGTTTTTT. Its translation is CSVEDRQARGTGELFF.

The chain links TRBV7-9 to TRBJ1-1; 8 nucleotides match TRBD1. J was trimmed by 2 bases and V by 4 bases; bases with no gene match: 12. Germline V gene lookup returns CDR1 SEHNR and CDR2 FQNEAQ (reference sequence). CDR3 length: 17 amino acids. As DNA, the CDR3 is TGTGCCAGCAGCTCCACCGGGACAGGATTTAGTAACACTGAAGCTTTCTTT. Amino acids: CASSSTGTGFSNTEAFF.

This chain uses TRBV10-2 with TRBJ1-1, with 8 nucleotides matching TRBD1. The CDR3 sequence is 16 residues long. The ends lost 8 bases at V and 5 bases at J; junction bases unmatched: 16. CDR1 WSHSY and CDR2 SAAADI come from the germline V gene. This chain's CDR3 is CASSQGATGDGTEAFF. The CDR3 DNA sequence: TGCGCCAGCTCCCAGGGGGCCACAGGGGATGGGACTGAAGCTTTCTTT.

This chain joins TRBV7-4 and TRBJ1-4; 9 bases match TRBD1. CDR3 length: 15 amino acids. Unmatched junction bases numbered 4, after V lost 0 bases and J lost 8 bases. CDR1 and CDR2 (germline): SGHVT, SQSDAQ. The CDR3 is CASSLADRGKEKLFF. The CDR3 DNA reads as TGTGCCAGCAGCTTAGCCGACAGGGGGAAGGAAAAACTGTTTTTT. The full variable domain, in which reference TRBV7-4 and TRBJ1-4 provide the parts outside the CDR3, is GAGVSQSPRYKVAKRGRDVALRCDSISGHVTLYWYRQTLGQGSEVLTYSQSDAQRDKSGRPSGRFSAERPERSVSTLKIQRTEQGDSAVYLCASSLADRGKEKLFFGSGTQLSVL.

The genes are TRBV5-1 and TRBJ2-1, with TRBD2 identical over 9 bases. The germline V gene encodes CDR1 SGHRS and CDR2 YFSETQ. Unmatched junction bases numbered 14, after V lost 4 bases and J lost 6 bases. This CDR3 contains 17 residues. In DNA, the CDR3 is TGCGCCAGCAGCCCGGGAGGTCGGCTAGCGGGAATCAATGAGCAGTTCTTC. Its protein is CASSPGGRLAGINEQFF.

V usage is TRBV13 and J usage is TRBJ2-7; TRBD2 aligns across 8 bases. The CDR3 has 15 residues. Trimming cost V 4 bases and J 3 bases; bases outside gene matches: 8. The germline V gene has CDR1 PRHDT and CDR2 FYEKMQ (reference sequence). The CDR3 here is CASSSKLAAGYEQYF. CDR3 sequence (DNA): TGTGCCAGCAGCTCAAAACTAGCGGCCGGCTACGAGCAGTACTTC.

The V and J genes are TRBV19 and TRBJ2-1; the D gene is possibly TRBD1 (5 bases). Germline CDR1 reads LNHDA; CDR2 reads SQIVND (reference sequence). The germline V and J ends were trimmed by 3 bases and 0 bases, with 9 bases remaining between them. CDR3 length equals 15 residues. CDR3 in amino acids: CASSIGANSYNEQFF. CDR3 bases: TGTGCCAGTAGTATTGGGGCTAACTCCTACAATGAGCAGTTCTTC.

The rearrangement uses TRBV18 and TRBJ1-1; D remains unclear. V dropped 2 bases and J dropped 1 base, with 5 bases sitting between them. Per germline, CDR1 KGHSH and CDR2 LQKENI. The CDR3 length is 13 residues. The CDR3 sequence: CASSPAGNTEAFF. For the CDR3, the DNA is TGTGCCAGCTCACCAGCCGGGAACACTGAAGCTTTCTTT.

This chain uses TRBV14 with TRBJ2-7; D is possibly TRBD2 (6 bases). Germline V gene lookup returns CDR1 SGHDN and CDR2 FVKESK. V was cut by 4 bases and J by 0 bases, with 10 bases left in between. This CDR3 contains 14 residues. The CDR3 bases are TGTGCCAGCAGCCCTCGGAGGGACTCCTACGAGCAGTACTTC. This sequence encodes CASSPRRDSYEQYF.

The J gene is TRBJ1-4, the V gene TRBV25-1, with D possibly matching TRBD1 (6 bases). This CDR3 is 15 amino acids long. Deletions cut 3 bases from V and 2 bases from J, with 10 bases between. CDR1 and CDR2 from the germline V gene are MGHDK and SYGVNS. The CDR3 nucleotides read TGTGCCAGCAGTGATCAGGGGACCACTAATGAAAAACTGTTTTTT. This sequence encodes CASSDQGTTNEKLFF.

The chain couples TRBV20-1 to TRBJ2-5; D call uncertain. The assigned J gene may be wrong: the sequence end matches TRBJ2-7 better. Germline V CDR1 and CDR2: DFQATT, SNEGSKA (reference sequence). CDR3 length equals 11 residues. As DNA, the CDR3 is TGCAGTGCTAGCCGGAACTACGAGCAGTACTTC. This gives the protein CSASRNYEQYF.

The rearrangement links TRBV28 to TRBJ1-2; unclear D gene. The CDR3 spans 12 residues. Trimming took 5 bases from V and 5 from J, leaving 9 bases between them. The V gene's germline CDR1 is MDHEN and CDR2 SYDVKM. CDR3 protein: CASSPRIYGYTF. The CDR3 bases are TGTGCCAGCAGTCCGCGGATTTATGGCTACACCTTC.

The chain recombines TRBV7-2 with TRBJ2-7; 12 positions match TRBD2. The CDR3 covers 17 residues. Germline V lookup: CDR1 SGHTA, CDR2 FQGNSA. J lost 0 bases, V lost 5 bases, and 8 bases had no gene match. This CDR3 is CASSRRLAGGSSYEQYF. The CDR3 DNA reads TGTGCCAGCAGCCGGAGGCTAGCGGGGGGGAGCTCCTACGAGCAGTACTTC.

The chain uses TRBV6-5 and TRBJ1-1; 9 bases are a match to TRBD1. CDR3 size: 13 residues. With V trimmed by 5 bases and J by 4 bases, 2 bases remained unmatched. Germline CDR1 is MNHEY and CDR2 is SVGAGI. CDR3 nucleotide sequence: TGTGCCAGCAGTGTGGACAGGGGCACTGAAGCTTTCTTT. It yields the protein CASSVDRGTEAFF.

The V and J genes are TRBV13 and TRBJ2-1; 8 bases are shared with TRBD1. The CDR3 covers 14 residues. The germline V gene encodes CDR1 PRHDT and CDR2 FYEKMQ (reference sequence). J gave up 4 bases and V 5 bases, and 4 bases lay outside the gene matches. DNA of the CDR3: TGTGCCAGCAGCCCCCGGGACAGGTACAATGAGCAGTTCTTC. Protein product: CASSPRDRYNEQFF.

This chain links TRBV7-8 with TRBJ1-6; 10 nucleotides agree with TRBD1. Germline V CDR1 and CDR2: SGHVS, FQNEAQ. Trimming removed 3 bases from V and 4 bases from J; junction bases left unmatched: 3. The CDR3 is made up of 16 amino acids. CDR3 residues: CASSFPGQGYNSPLHF. In DNA, the CDR3 is TGTGCCAGCAGCTTCCCGGGACAGGGGTATAATTCACCCCTCCACTTT.

The genes are TRBV5-1 and TRBJ1-4; the D is unclear. The CDR3 is 14 amino acids. Germline CDR1 is SGHRS and CDR2 is YFSETQ. The V and J ends lost 4 bases and 0 bases respectively, with 7 bases between them. CDR3 bases: TGCGCCAGCAGCCGTAGTGCAACTAATGAAAAACTGTTTTTT. It codes for CASSRSATNEKLFF.

This chain links TRBV10-3 with TRBJ2-5, with 11 bases lining up with TRBD1. The end of the DNA fits TRBJ2-7 better, so the J call may be wrong. The CDR3 extends over 14 amino acids. CDR1 and CDR2 from the germline V gene are ENHRY and SYGVKD. CDR3 loop: CAISTGQGAYEQYF. DNA of the CDR3: TGTGCCATCAGTACCGGACAGGGGGCGTACGAGCAGTACTTC.

The chain links TRBV27 to TRBJ1-1; no firm D call. V was pared by 7 bases and J by 5 bases, with 14 bases between. This CDR3 has 13 residues. CDR1 and CDR2 (germline): MNHEY, SMNVEV (reference sequence). In DNA, the CDR3 is TGTGCCAGCACTCTGAGTACGGGGACTGAAGCTTTCTTT. Its translation is CASTLSTGTEAFF.

J is TRBJ2-6 and V is TRBV4-1; TRBD2 is a possible D gene (6 bases). This CDR3 is 18 amino acids long. Trimming shortened V by 6 bases and J by 2 bases, and 20 bases separated the two germline ends. Germline CDR1 is MGHRA and CDR2 is YSYEKL. The CDR3 nucleotides read TGCGCCAGCAGGGGAGGACTCGACCAGAGACCTGGGGCCAACGTCCTGACTTTC. Protein product: CASRGGLDQRPGANVLTF.

This chain links TRBV15 with TRBJ2-5; TRBD1 is a possible D gene (7 bases). Near its end, the DNA agrees better with TRBJ2-7, so the J call may be wrong. CDR3 length equals 17 residues. Germline V gene sequence: CDR1 LNHNV, CDR2 YYDKDF (reference sequence). CDR3 in amino acids: CATSRVLRTGAGNEQYF. The CDR3 DNA sequence: TGTGCCACCAGCAGAGTATTACGAACAGGGGCGGGGAACGAGCAGTACTTC.

This chain uses TRBV7-9 with TRBJ1-1; perhaps TRBD1 as D (5 bases). The CDR3 length is 14 residues. Germline CDR1 is SEHNR and CDR2 is FQNEAQ (reference sequence). V was pared by 2 bases and J by 4 bases, with 11 bases between. CDR3 sequence reads: CASSLFTGGTEAFF. CDR3 DNA: TGTGCCAGCAGCTTATTCACGGGGGGCACTGAAGCTTTCTTT.

V usage is TRBV6-5 and J usage is TRBJ1-4; TRBD1 matches at 9 bases. The CDR3 runs to 14 residues. Germline CDR1 MNHEY, CDR2 SVGAGI. With V trimmed by 7 bases and J by 5 bases, 5 bases remained unmatched. The DNA for the CDR3 is TGTGCCAGCACCCGACAGGGGGGGAATGAAAAACTGTTTTTT. Translation gives CASTRQGGNEKLFF.

This rearrangement joins TRBV11-2 to TRBJ2-7; 12 nucleotides line up with TRBD2. This CDR3 has 15 residues. CDR1 and CDR2 (germline): SGHAT, FQNNGV. V gave up 3 bases and J gave up 2 bases; unmatched junction bases: 2. The DNA for the CDR3 is TGTGCCAGCAGCTTCACTAGCGGGGGGACCTACGAGCAGTACTTC. Residues: CASSFTSGGTYEQYF.

The chain recombines TRBV28 with TRBJ2-2, with TRBD2 as a possible D gene (5 bases). Germline lookup yields CDR1 MDHEN and CDR2 SYDVKM. The CDR3 runs to 14 residues. V shed 4 bases and J shed 5 bases, with 11 bases lying between them. The CDR3 loop is CASSSPGTTGELFF. CDR3 nucleotide sequence: TGTGCCAGCAGTTCTCCGGGAACAACCGGGGAGCTGTTTTTT.

This sequence joins TRBV28 and TRBJ2-7; the match to TRBD2 covers 10 bases. The CDR3 has 16 amino acids. Germline trimming cut 5 bases from V and 2 bases from J; bases unmatched to any gene: 9. CDR1 and CDR2 (germline): MDHEN, SYDVKM. In DNA form, the CDR3 reads TGTGCCAGCAGTGCCCTGGGGAGCGGGAGGGCCTACGAGCAGTACTTC. As protein: CASSALGSGRAYEQYF.

The chain's CDR3 is CASSISIRSYPSYNEQFF. In nucleotides, the CDR3 is TGTGCCAGTAGTATTTCCATTCGTTCCTACCCCTCCTACAATGAGCAGTTCTTC. The chain carries TRBV19 and TRBJ2-1; D is undetermined. Trimming left V 3 bases short and J 0 bases short, with 18 bases between. Germline V gene sequence: CDR1 LNHDA, CDR2 SQIVND (reference sequence). This CDR3 has 18 residues.